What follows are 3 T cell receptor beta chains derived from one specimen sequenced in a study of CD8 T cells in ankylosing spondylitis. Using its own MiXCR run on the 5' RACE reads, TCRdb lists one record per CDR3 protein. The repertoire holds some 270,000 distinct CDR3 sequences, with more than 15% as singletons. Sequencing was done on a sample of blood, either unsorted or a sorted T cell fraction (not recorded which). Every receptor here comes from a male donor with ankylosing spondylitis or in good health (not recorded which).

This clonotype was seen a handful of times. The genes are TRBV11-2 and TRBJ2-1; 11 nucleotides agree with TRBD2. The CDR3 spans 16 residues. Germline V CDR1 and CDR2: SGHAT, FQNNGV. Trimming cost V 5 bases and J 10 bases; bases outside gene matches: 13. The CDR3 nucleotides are TGTGCCAGCAGCGGCGAGACTAGCGGGGTCAGAGGGGAGCAGTTCTTC. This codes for CASSGETSGVRGEQFF.

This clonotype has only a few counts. The CDR3 loop reads CASSPLDPGSYNEQFF. CDR3 nucleotide sequence: TGTGCCAGCAGCCCTCTCGACCCCGGCTCCTACAATGAGCAGTTCTTC. The rearrangement joins TRBV7-9 to TRBJ2-1; D gene unclear. CDR3 size: 16 residues. Germline-derived CDR1 and CDR2 are SEHNR and FQNEAQ (reference sequence). V gave up 5 bases and J gave up 0 bases, with 14 bases separating them.

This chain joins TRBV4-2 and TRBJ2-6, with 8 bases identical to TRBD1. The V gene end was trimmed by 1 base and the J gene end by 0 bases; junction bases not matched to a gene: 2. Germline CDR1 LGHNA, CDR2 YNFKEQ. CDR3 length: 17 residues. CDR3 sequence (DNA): TGTGCCAGCAGCCAAGTGACAGGGGTCTCTGGGGCCAACGTCCTGACTTTC. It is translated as CASSQVTGVSGANVLTF.